The clone carrying this TCR beta chain was picked up a small number of times. The data were produced by immunoSEQ multiplex PCR, yet TCRdb's version contains in-frame clones alone and is incomplete. The sample comprises about 190,000 clones, approximately 79% of which are singletons, and around 5.2% rests with the top ten. These data originate in a study of blood T cell repertoires in COVID-19. Germline CDR1 reads ENHRY; CDR2 reads SYGVKD. V dropped 10 bases and J dropped 5; count of bases not matched to a gene: 8. The CDR3 spans 15 residues. The clonotype was recovered from a woman in her sixties with acute COVID-19. The sequenced material came from PBMCs or T cells enriched from blood (not recorded which). V gene TRBV10-3 combines with J gene TRBJ2-3; 14 bases are a match to TRBD2. The CDR3 DNA sequence: TGTGCCACCGGGACTAGCGGGGGACAGGGAGATACGCAGTATTTT. This gives the protein CATGTSGGQGDTQYF.